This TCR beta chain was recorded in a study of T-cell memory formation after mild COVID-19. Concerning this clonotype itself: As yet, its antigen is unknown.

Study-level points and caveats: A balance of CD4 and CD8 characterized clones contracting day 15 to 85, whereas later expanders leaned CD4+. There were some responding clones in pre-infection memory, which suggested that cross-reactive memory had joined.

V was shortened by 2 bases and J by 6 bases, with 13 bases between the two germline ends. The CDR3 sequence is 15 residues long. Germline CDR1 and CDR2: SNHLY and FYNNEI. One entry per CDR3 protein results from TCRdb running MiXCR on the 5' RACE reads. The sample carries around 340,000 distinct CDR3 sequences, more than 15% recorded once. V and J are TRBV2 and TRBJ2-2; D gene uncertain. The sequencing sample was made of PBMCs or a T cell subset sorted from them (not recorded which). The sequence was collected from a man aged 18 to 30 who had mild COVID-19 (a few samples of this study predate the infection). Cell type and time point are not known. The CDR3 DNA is TGTGCCAGCAGTGAAAGGTCGCCTGGGGCCGGGGAGCTGTTTTTT. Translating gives CASSERSPGAGELFF. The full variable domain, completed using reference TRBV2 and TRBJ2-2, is EPEVTQTPSHQVTQMGQEVILRCVPISNHLYFYWYRQILGQKVEFLVSFYNNEISEKSEIFDDQFSVERPDGSNFTLKIRSTKLEDSAMYFCASSERSPGAGELFFGEGSRLTVL.